Listed below are T cell receptor beta chains from one sample, sequenced in a study of blood T cells in healthy people across ages. TCRdb analysed the 5' RACE reads with MiXCR anew, one entry per CDR3 protein. The data hold approximately 490,000 distinct CDR3 sequences, with less than 25% observed a single time. These data also featured in a second study, about T cells of mothers and their children.

Material: blood. These receptors were taken from a boy aged 5-17 years in good health. CDR3s include the opening cysteine and the closing phenylalanine or tryptophan. D genes are given only for firm matches. Rows may omit the clone size; those that give it use once, few, many or a size class.

V gene	J gene	D gene	clone size	CDR3 DNA	CDR3 protein
TRBV28	TRBJ2-5	TRBD1	NA	TGTGCCAGCAGCCGACAGGGGGGCCAAGAGACCCAGTACTTC	CASSRQGGQETQYF
TRBV6-1	TRBJ1-4	NA	many	TGTGCCAGCAGTGTTCGGACCTTTAATGAAAAACTGTTTTTT	CASSVRTFNEKLFF
TRBV5-5	TRBJ1-6	TRBD1	few	TGTGCCAGCGGGAGACAGGGGAATTCACCCCTCCACTTT	CASGRQGNSPLHF
TRBV3-1	TRBJ2-2	NA	NA	TGTGCCAGCAGTACCACCGGGGAGCTGTTTTTT	CASSTTGELFF
TRBV15	TRBJ1-3	NA	few	TGTGCCACCAGCACCCTAGACAGACGCAACACCATATATTTT	CATSTLDRRNTIYF
TRBV29-1	TRBJ1-2	TRBD1	NA	TGCAGCGTTGAAGGGACAGGGGGTGAATGGCGAGGTGGCTACACCTTC	CSVEGTGGEWRGGYTF
TRBV7-8	TRBJ2-4	TRBD2	NA	TGTGCCAGCAGCTTAATGACGGTTGGCGGGAGTGGAGGGGCCAAAAACATTCAGTACTTC	CASSLMTVGGSGGAKNIQYF
TRBV28	TRBJ2-5	NA	few	TGTGCCAGCCTGCTTTCGTCTGGAGAGACCCAGTACTTC	CASLLSSGETQYF
TRBV28	TRBJ2-1	NA	many	TGTGCCAGCAGCCCAAGATCCGGCGGTGAGCAGTTCTTC	CASSPRSGGEQFF
TRBV28	TRBJ2-6	NA	few	TGTGCCAGCAGTTTGGGTAGACCTTCCGTCCTGACTTTC	CASSLGRPSVLTF
TRBV6-1	TRBJ1-5	TRBD1	once	TGTGCCAGCAGCCAAGGGACAGGATCCCATAGCAATCAGCCCCAGCATTTT	CASSQGTGSHSNQPQHF
TRBV5-1	TRBJ2-5	NA	NA	TGCGCCAGCAGCCCGGGGGGACAGGAGGCAGAGACCCAGTACTTC	CASSPGGQEAETQYF
TRBV12-3/TRBV12-4	TRBJ2-3	TRBD1	NA	TGTGCCAGCAGACAACCAGGGGGTTGGGCGGGCACAGATACGCAGTATTTT	CASRQPGGWAGTDTQYF
TRBV5-1	TRBJ1-2	TRBD1	many	TGCGCCAGCAGCTCAGGGGGAAACTATGGCTACACCTTC	CASSSGGNYGYTF
TRBV7-9	TRBJ2-3	TRBD1	NA	TGTGCCAGCAGCTTATTCGCAGGGGGACCAGATACGCAGTATTTT	CASSLFAGGPDTQYF
TRBV27	TRBJ2-1	TRBD2	NA	TGTGCCAGCAGTGGCCGGGGCGGGAGCTTCCCCAATGAGCAGTTCTTC	CASSGRGGSFPNEQFF
TRBV9	TRBJ2-7	NA	few	TGTGCCAGCAGCCTATACTTAAGCTCCTACGAGCAGTACTTC	CASSLYLSSYEQYF
TRBV19	TRBJ2-1	NA	NA	TGTGCCAGTAGTGGTAGGCAGGGATTCCACAATGAGCAGTTCTTC	CASSGRQGFHNEQFF
TRBV7-4	TRBJ2-7	NA	NA	TGTGCCAGCAGCTTGGAACAGGACTACGAGCAGTACTTC	CASSLEQDYEQYF
TRBV18	TRBJ2-5	NA	many	TGTGCCAGCTCACCACAAGAGACCCAGTACTTC	CASSPQETQYF
TRBV6-5	TRBJ1-3	NA	NA	TGTGCCAGCCCTTTCCCCAGGAGCTCTGGAAACACCATATATTTT	CASPFPRSSGNTIYF
TRBV11-2	TRBJ2-5	TRBD2	NA	TGTGCCAGCAGCCCTACTAGCGGGGGGGGGTCGAGGACCCAGTACTTC	CASSPTSGGGSRTQYF
TRBV20-1	TRBJ2-6	NA	few	TGCAGTGCTTTGAGGCCATCTGGGGCCAACGTCCTGACTTTC	CSALRPSGANVLTF
TRBV20-1	TRBJ2-1	NA	once	TGCCTGGGCTACTCCTACAATGAGCAGTTCTTC	CLGYSYNEQFF
TRBV6-1	TRBJ2-3	TRBD2	few	TGTGCCACTCTGGAAGCGGGGGGGAAGACAGATACGCAGTATTTT	CATLEAGGKTDTQYF
TRBV7-2	TRBJ2-7	NA	NA	TGTGCCAGCAGCCGGGACCCAACCTACAATGAGCAGTACTTC	CASSRDPTYNEQYF
TRBV11-1	TRBJ2-5	NA	many	TGTGCCAGCAGGGAAGAAGGGTTTGAGACCCAGTACTTC	CASREEGFETQYF
TRBV28	TRBJ1-4	TRBD1	few	TGTGCCAGCAGTTCACGGGACAGGGAGGAGAAGCTGTTTTTT	CASSSRDREEKLFF
TRBV5-1	TRBJ1-2	NA	few	TGCGCCAGCAGCCCTATAAACACAGGGACTTTGCTTCCGTATGGCTACACCTTC	CASSPINTGTLLPYGYTF
TRBV27	TRBJ2-7	NA	NA	TGTGCCAGCAGTTTCACGGCCCCAGTCCGCTCCTACGAGCAGTACTTC	CASSFTAPVRSYEQYF
TRBV24-1	TRBJ2-1	NA	few	TGTGCCACCAGTGTGGACGGATCCTACAATGAGCAGTTCTTC	CATSVDGSYNEQFF
TRBV28	TRBJ1-4	TRBD1	few	TGTGCCAGCAGCACATCCGGGACAGGGGTAGAAAAACTGTTTTTT	CASSTSGTGVEKLFF
TRBV15	TRBJ1-2	TRBD1	NA	TGTGCCACCAGCAGGGTCGATCGGACAGGGTTGGATGGCTACACCTTC	CATSRVDRTGLDGYTF
TRBV20-1	TRBJ1-5	NA	few	TGCAGTGCTAGTCGACAAGGAGGCAATCAGCCCCAGCATTTT	CSASRQGGNQPQHF
TRBV6-5	TRBJ2-5	TRBD1	NA	TGTGCCAGCAGACCGACAGGGGTTGGAGAGACCCAGTACTTC	CASRPTGVGETQYF
TRBV2	TRBJ1-6	NA	NA	TGTGCCAGCAGAGACATTTCACCCCTCCACTTT	CASRDISPLHF
TRBV6-2/TRBV6-3	TRBJ2-7	TRBD1	NA	TGTGCCAGCATTAAAGGGACAGACGAAAACTACGAGCAGTACTTC	CASIKGTDENYEQYF
TRBV28	TRBJ2-5	TRBD1	many	TGTGCCAGCAGTTTTGAAGGGGGCTCAGAGACCCAGTACTTC	CASSFEGGSETQYF
TRBV7-3	TRBJ2-1	NA	few	TGTGCCAGCAGCTCGTTACAGGGTCCGTACAATGAGCAGTTCTTC	CASSSLQGPYNEQFF
TRBV5-1	TRBJ2-2	NA	NA	TGCGCCAGCAGCTTGGAAAGGGGCAGCGGGGAGCTGTTTTTT	CASSLERGSGELFF
TRBV20-1	TRBJ2-1	TRBD1	few	TGCAGTGCTAGTGATTCCGGGACAGGCGACGGTGAGCAGTTCTTC	CSASDSGTGDGEQFF
TRBV2	TRBJ1-2	NA	NA	TGTGCCAGCAGTGAAGGGAAGTCGTCCTACTATGGCTACACCTTC	CASSEGKSSYYGYTF
TRBV12-3/TRBV12-4	TRBJ1-2	NA	NA	TGTGCCAGCAAGACAGCTAACTATGGCTACACCTTC	CASKTANYGYTF
TRBV20-1	TRBJ2-7	TRBD1	NA	TGCAGTGCTAAGACAGGGCACGAGCAGTACTTC	CSAKTGHEQYF
TRBV20-1	TRBJ2-7	NA	NA	TGCAGTGCTAGAGCCTCAAGGGACTACGAGCAGTACTTC	CSARASRDYEQYF
TRBV29-1	TRBJ1-1	NA	few	TGCAGCGCCTGTGTCGGGGTTTTCTTTGAGGACACTGAAGCTTTCTTT	CSACVGVFFEDTEAFF
TRBV12-3/TRBV12-4	TRBJ2-3	NA	once	TGTGCCAGCAGTTTCCTACTAGGCCCCTCTAGGGATACGCAGTATTTT	CASSFLLGPSRDTQYF